This T cell receptor beta chain was observed in a study of blood T cells in healthy people across ages. This clonotype was counted ten times or more. Through a sample-barcoded 5' primer and a J-beta primer mix, a second PCR was run for roughly 7 to 12 cycles. TCRdb independently ran MiXCR on the 5' RACE reads; one entry per CDR3 protein. The sample lists about 640,000 distinct CDR3 sequences, about 30% occurring once. The CDR3 spans 15 residues. The V gene end was trimmed by 5 bases and the J gene end by 8 bases; junction bases not matched to a gene: 12. CDR1 is SGHTA, CDR2 FQGNSA, per germline. Input material: blood. V is TRBV7-2 and J is TRBJ2-3; 8 bases are shared with TRBD1. The clonotype originates from a woman over 75 in good health. In nucleotides, the CDR3 is TGTGCCAGCAGCCGAGGGACAGGACGCCGGGGTACGCAGTATTTT. Translating gives CASSRGTGRRGTQYF.